These T cell receptor beta chains were read from a single sample in a study of cytomegalovirus exposure and HLA in healthy donors. The data were produced by immunoSEQ multiplex PCR, yet TCRdb's version contains in-frame clones alone and is incomplete. The sample lists fewer than 250,000 clones; approximately 80% were seen once. Sequencing used PBMCs. The receptor source for this set is a girl aged 5-17 years in good health and CMV-seronegative. Both conserved end residues are part of each CDR3. The D gene is left open where the match is weak. Expanded clones get a size class; other rows say once, few or many, or leave the size out.

D	V	size	J	CDR3	DNA
TRBD1	TRBV28	.	TRBJ1-1	CASSWDSQNTEAFF	TGTGCCAGCAGCTGGGACAGCCAGAACACTGAAGCTTTCTTT
.	TRBV28	.	TRBJ1-2	CASSGPRLYGYTF	TGTGCCAGCAGTGGTCCCAGGCTTTATGGCTACACCTTC
.	TRBV27	.	TRBJ1-1	CASSLSSRGADPEAFF	TGTGCCAGCAGTTTATCGAGTCGGGGGGCAGATCCTGAAGCTTTCTTT
TRBD2	TRBV4-2	.	TRBJ2-3	CASSQDRLSSGGTDTQYF	TGTGCCAGCAGCCAAGACCGGTTGAGTAGCGGGGGAACAGATACGCAGTATTTT
TRBD1	TRBV5-4	.	TRBJ2-7	CASSFRTGRGQYF	TGTGCCAGCAGCTTCAGGACAGGGCGGGGGCAGTACTTC
TRBD2	TRBV7-3	.	TRBJ2-3	CASSFGLAGADTQYF	TGTGCCAGCAGCTTCGGACTAGCGGGAGCAGATACGCAGTATTTT
.	TRBV5-4	.	TRBJ1-1	CASSLGPSTEAFF	TGTGCCAGCAGCTTGGGCCCGAGCACTGAAGCTTTCTTT
TRBD2	TRBV19	.	TRBJ2-6	CASSAGLGFSGANVLTF	TGTGCCAGTAGCGCGGGACTAGGTTTCTCTGGGGCCAACGTCCTGACTTTC
TRBD1	TRBV28	once	TRBJ2-7	CASSSGTGGAYEQYF	TGTGCCAGCAGTTCCGGGACAGGGGGCGCCTACGAGCAGTACTTC
TRBD1	TRBV4-3	few	TRBJ1-3	CASSQGTGVAGNTIYF	TGCGCCAGCAGCCAAGGGACAGGGGTAGCTGGAAACACCATATATTTT
TRBD2	TRBV28	.	TRBJ2-5	CASSLAAGGQETQYF	TGTGCCAGCAGTTTGGCGGCGGGGGGGCAAGAGACCCAGTACTTC
TRBD1	TRBV6-1	.	TRBJ1-2	CASSLGQDRGYTF	TGTGCCAGCAGTTTGGGACAGGATCGCGGCTACACCTTC
TRBD1	TRBV7-9	.	TRBJ1-2	CASSFTVTGQDNGYTF	TGTGCCAGCAGCTTTACCGTGACGGGACAGGATAATGGCTACACCTTC
.	TRBV4-2	.	TRBJ1-3	CASSQDYIRVSGNTIYF	TGTGCCAGCAGCCAAGATTATATTCGGGTTTCTGGAAACACCATATATTTT
TRBD1	TRBV5-1	.	TRBJ1-4	CASSLGTVATNEKLFF	TGCGCCAGCAGCCTCGGGACAGTTGCAACTAATGAAAAACTGTTTTTT
.	TRBV2	.	TRBJ1-2	CASSTTLTAQGTF	TGTGCCAGTTCGACAACGTTGACGGCTCAAGGCACCTTC
TRBD2	TRBV5-1	.	TRBJ2-5	CASSWEGPLQETQYF	TGCGCCAGCAGCTGGGAGGGACCGTTACAAGAGACCCAGTACTTC
.	TRBV7-9	.	TRBJ2-7	CASSLAGGREQYF	TGTGCCAGCAGCTTAGCGGGGGGGCGCGAGCAGTACTTC
TRBD1	TRBV4-3	.	TRBJ1-2	CASSQDYSGGYGYTF	TGCGCCAGCAGCCAAGATTATTCAGGGGGTTATGGCTACACCTTC
.	TRBV21-1	.	TRBJ1-2	CASSNDRDANYGYTF	TGTGCCAGCAGCAACGACAGGGATGCTAACTATGGCTACACCTTC
.	TRBV27	.	TRBJ1-4	CASSFEDEKLFF	TGTGCCAGCAGTTTCGAGGATGAAAAACTGTTTTTT
.	TRBV7-2	.	TRBJ1-2	CASSENRANYGYTF	TGTGCCAGCAGCGAGAACAGGGCTAACTATGGCTACACCTTC
TRBD1	TRBV7-9	.	TRBJ2-7	CASSLDRDPSYEQYF	TGTGCCAGCAGCTTGGACAGGGATCCTTCCTACGAGCAGTACTTC
TRBD1	TRBV6-5	once	TRBJ2-7	CASSYGTGSEQYF	TGTGCCAGCAGTTACGGGACAGGGAGCGAGCAGTACTTC
.	TRBV7-9	once	TRBJ1-1	CSSSLEPGRGNTEAFF	TGTTCCAGCAGCTTAGAGCCGGGGAGGGGGAACACTGAAGCTTTCTTT
.	TRBV5-4	.	TRBJ2-2	CASSLGAASTGELFF	TGTGCCAGCAGCTTAGGGGCAGCGAGCACCGGGGAGCTGTTTTTT
TRBD2	TRBV5-8	.	TRBJ2-7	CASSLGQRGSYEQYF	TGTGCCAGCAGCCTGGGCCAGCGGGGTTCCTACGAGCAGTACTTC
TRBD1	TRBV28	.	TRBJ2-1	CASRPGGRGSYNEQFF	TGTGCCAGCAGGCCAGGGGGTAGAGGGTCCTACAATGAGCAGTTCTTC
.	TRBV28	once	TRBJ1-4	CASSLTPPWEEKLFF	TGTGCCAGCAGTTTAACGCCCCCGTGGGAGGAAAAACTGTTTTTT
.	TRBV25-1	.	TRBJ1-4	CASRPRTDGKLFF	TGTGCCAGCAGACCCCGGACAGACGGAAAACTGTTTTTT
.	TRBV1	.	TRBJ1-6	CTSSQKIGTGAPNSPLHF	TGCACCAGCAGCCAAAAAATTGGGACAGGGGCACCGAATTCACCCCTCCACTTT
.	TRBV10-3	.	TRBJ1-2	CAISATGLGYGYTF	TGTGCCATCAGTGCGACAGGCCTCGGATATGGCTACACCTTC
.	TRBV9	.	TRBJ2-4	CASSVGVGAGENIQYF	TGTGCCAGCAGCGTAGGTGTCGGGGCAGGGGAGAACATTCAGTACTTC
TRBD2	TRBV19	.	TRBJ2-3	CASSIVAGEGQYF	TGTGCCAGTAGTATCGTAGCGGGAGAGGGGCAGTATTTT